The present entry profiles one T cell receptor (beta chain) with its context. Assay used: immunoSEQ multiplex PCR; TCRdb lists only in-frame clones, some missing. The sample records 40,000 to 60,000 clones, about 92% being singletons. The data belong to a study of T cell changes during pregnancy in multiple sclerosis. This TCR was recovered from a female donor with multiple sclerosis, enrolled in a pregnancy study. This material consisted of peripheral blood, taken after pregnancy.

The DNA of the CDR3 is TGTGCCAGCAGCTTAGACAGGTTTACAATCTATGGCTACACCTTC. It is translated as CASSLDRFTIYGYTF. The chain combines TRBV6-5 with TRBJ1-2; TRBD1 might be the D (6 bases). The CDR3 contains 15 residues. The germline CDR1 and CDR2 sequences are MNHEY and SVGAGI. Trimming shortened V by 6 bases and J by 4 bases, and 18 bases separated the two germline ends.